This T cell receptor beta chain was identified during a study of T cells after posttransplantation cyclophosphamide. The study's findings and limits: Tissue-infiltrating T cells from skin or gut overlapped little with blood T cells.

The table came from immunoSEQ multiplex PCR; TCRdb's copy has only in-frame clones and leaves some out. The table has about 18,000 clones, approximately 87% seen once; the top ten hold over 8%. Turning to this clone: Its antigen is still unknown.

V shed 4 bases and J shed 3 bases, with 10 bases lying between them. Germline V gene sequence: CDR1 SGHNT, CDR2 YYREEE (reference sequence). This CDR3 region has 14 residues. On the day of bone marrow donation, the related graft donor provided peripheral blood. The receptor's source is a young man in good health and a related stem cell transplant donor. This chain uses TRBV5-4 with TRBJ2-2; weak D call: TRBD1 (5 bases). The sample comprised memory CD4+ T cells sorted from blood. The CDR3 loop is CASSPPGYTGELFF. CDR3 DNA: TGTGCCAGCAGCCCCCCAGGGTACACCGGGGAGCTGTTTTTT.